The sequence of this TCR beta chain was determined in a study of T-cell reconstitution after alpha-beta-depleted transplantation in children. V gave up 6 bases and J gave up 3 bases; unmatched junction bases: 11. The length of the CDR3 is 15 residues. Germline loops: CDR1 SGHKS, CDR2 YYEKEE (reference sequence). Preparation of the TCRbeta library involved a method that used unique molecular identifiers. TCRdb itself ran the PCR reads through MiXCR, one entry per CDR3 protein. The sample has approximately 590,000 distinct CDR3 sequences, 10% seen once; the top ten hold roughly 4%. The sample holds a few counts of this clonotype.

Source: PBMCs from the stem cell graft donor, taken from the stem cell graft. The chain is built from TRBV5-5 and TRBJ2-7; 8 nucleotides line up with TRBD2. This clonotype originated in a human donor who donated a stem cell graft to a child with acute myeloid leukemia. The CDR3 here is CASTHGGDMGYEQYF. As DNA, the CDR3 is TGTGCCAGCACCCACGGGGGGGACATGGGCTACGAGCAGTACTTC.